In its sample, the clone carrying this T cell receptor (beta chain) was seen many times. This sample was taken from a study of T cell repertoires in cytomegalovirus infection. The CDR3 has 14 amino acids. V was shortened by 6 bases and J by 0 bases, with 11 bases between the two germline ends. Looked up from germline, CDR1 is SGHTA and CDR2 is FQGNSA. TCRdb reanalysed the reads using MiXCR and keeps one entry per CDR3 protein. The sample lists 250,000 to 350,000 distinct CDR3 sequences, roughly 24% occurring once. Input material: PBMCs. This TCR derives from a human donor in good health (CMV status not recorded). Some clones in this sample may be carry-over from other donors' samples. V and J are TRBV7-2 and TRBJ1-1, with D possibly matching TRBD1 (6 bases). The CDR3 region has the DNA TGTGCCAGCAGAAGGACAGCGATGAACACTGAAGCTTTCTTT. Translating it yields CASRRTAMNTEAFF.